A single sample is the source of the 8 T cell receptor beta chains below, sequenced in a study of blood T cells in healthy people across ages. The second PCR ran roughly 6 to 12 cycles with a sample-barcoded 5' primer and J-beta primers. TCRdb reprocessed the 5' RACE reads via MiXCR and lists one record per CDR3 protein. The table includes 1.5 million to 2 million distinct CDR3 sequences, about two fifths detected once. Sequenced material: blood. The receptors here all came from a human donor in good health.

This clonotype has just a few counts. The rearrangement links TRBV10-3 to TRBJ1-1; D remains unclear. V lost 1 base to trimming and J lost 7 bases, with 7 bases between them. Germline values: CDR1 ENHRY, CDR2 SYGVKD. The CDR3 covers 12 residues. CDR3 DNA sequence: TGTGCCATCAGTGAGTACCAGGATGAAGCTTTCTTT. This translates into CAISEYQDEAFF.

The chain uses TRBV9 and TRBJ2-3; 9 positions match TRBD1. The CDR3 length is 12 residues. V was pared by 4 bases and J by 8 bases, with 2 bases of the junction left unmatched. Germline-derived CDR1 and CDR2 are SGDLS and YYNGEE. The CDR3 bases are TGTGCCAGCAGCAAGACAGGGGGTACGCAGTATTTT. This translates into CASSKTGGTQYF.

The V call is TRBV15, the J call TRBJ1-4; no clear D. The CDR3 is 15 residues long. Germline V gene lookup returns CDR1 LNHNV and CDR2 YYDKDF (reference sequence). Trimming stripped 0 bases from V and 7 bases from J, with 12 bases between. CDR3 in amino acids: CATSRDPDGSEKLFF. The CDR3 nucleotides read TGTGCCACCAGCAGAGATCCAGACGGTTCTGAAAAACTGTTTTTT.

This chain joins TRBV25-1 and TRBJ1-2; possible D gene TRBD1, 5 bases. There are 15 residues in the CDR3. The germline gives CDR1 MGHDK, CDR2 SYGVNS. Trimming stripped 3 bases from V and 3 bases from J, with 14 bases between. The CDR3 nucleotides read TGTGCCAGCAGTGACCCAACCCAGGGTCACTATGGCTACACCTTC. Translated, it gives CASSDPTQGHYGYTF.

The chain recombines TRBV15 with TRBJ1-1, with a tentative D call TRBD1 (5 bases). Per the germline V gene, CDR1 is LNHNV and CDR2 is YYDKDF (reference sequence). The CDR3 has 19 residues. Trimming removed 1 base at V and 3 bases at J, with 24 bases between. The CDR3 DNA follows: TGTGCCACCAGCAGAGGTATTGGTGTCGGAGGCAGGGAGGACACTGAAGCTTTCTTT. It is translated as CATSRGIGVGGREDTEAFF.

A few counts support this clonotype. V is TRBV5-6 and J is TRBJ2-7, with unresolved D. The CDR3 spans 14 residues. V lost 0 bases and J lost 2, with 9 bases in between. CDR1 and CDR2 (germline): SGHDT, YYEEEE. This CDR3 reads CASSLDGFPYEQYF. The CDR3 DNA is TGTGCCAGCAGCTTGGACGGATTCCCCTACGAGCAGTACTTC.

This clonotype has at least ten counts. The V and J genes are TRBV6-5 and TRBJ2-7; 8 positions match TRBD1. CDR3 length: 12 residues. J gave up 5 bases and V 8 bases, and 5 bases lay outside the gene matches. Looked up from germline, CDR1 is MNHEY and CDR2 is SVGAGI. CDR3 protein: CASSRTGNEQYF. The CDR3 nucleotides are TGTGCCAGCTCTAGGACAGGGAACGAGCAGTACTTC.

This clonotype has a handful of counts. V usage is TRBV29-1 and J usage is TRBJ1-1, with TRBD1 matching over 7 bases. CDR3 length equals 13 residues. Germline CDR1 reads SQVTM; CDR2 reads ANQGSEA. V dropped 7 bases and J dropped 0; count of bases not matched to a gene: 5. CDR3 sequence reads: CSAQQGMNTEAFF. As DNA, the CDR3 is TGCAGCGCTCAACAGGGGATGAACACTGAAGCTTTCTTT.